The 24 T cell receptor beta chains below come from one sample, sequenced in a study of molecular identifiers for immune sequencing clone quantification. Each CDR3 protein is one row after TCRdb ran MiXCR on the PCR reads. This sample has about 640,000 distinct CDR3 sequences, with about 20% found just once. Sequencing used naive CD8+ T cells from blood, with Jurkat cell RNA spiked in. Sample subset: FACS-sorted CD8+CD4-CCR7+CD45RA+ naive T cells. The receptors were gathered from a human donor in good health. Some libraries in this study had Jurkat cell RNA spiked in.

The chain employs TRBV4-3 and TRBJ2-3; D not resolved. This CDR3 region has 15 residues. Germline V gene data show CDR1 as LGHNA and CDR2 as YSLEER. V lost 8 bases and J 6 bases, leaving 21 bases between the germline ends. This CDR3 reads CASGAVRGPPDTQYF. Here the CDR3 DNA reads TGCGCCAGCGGCGCAGTACGTGGGCCCCCTGATACGCAGTATTTT.

In the case of this clonotype: A much bigger clone sits one base away, suggesting this may be a read error. The chain is built from TRBV4-3 and TRBJ2-5, with unresolved D. Germline CDR1 reads LGHNA; CDR2 reads YSLEER. This CDR3 is built from 13 residues. For the CDR3, the DNA is TGCGCCAGCAGCCAAGATTTGGTAGAGACCCTGTACTTC. It encodes CASSQDLVETLYF.

This clonotype occurred a few times. This sequence joins TRBV7-9 and TRBJ2-7, with unresolved D. CDR1 SEHNR and CDR2 FQNEAQ come from the germline V gene (reference sequence). The CDR3 runs to 12 residues. The V gene lost 5 bases and the J gene lost 2 bases, with 7 bases spanning the gap. CDR3 in amino acids: CASSDNPYEQYF. Written as DNA, the CDR3 is TGTGCCAGCAGCGATAATCCCTACGAGCAGTACTTC.

This clonotype was seen at least ten times. The genes are TRBV20-1 and TRBJ2-1, with 9 bases aligning to TRBD2. This CDR3 is 13 amino acids long. The V gene end was trimmed by 5 bases and the J gene end by 9 bases; junction bases not matched to a gene: 8. The V gene's germline CDR1 is DFQATT and CDR2 SNEGSKA (reference sequence). The CDR3: CSAGGTSWGEQFF. In nucleotides, the CDR3 is TGCAGTGCTGGCGGGACTAGCTGGGGTGAGCAGTTCTTC.

This clonotype was observed a handful of times. This may come from a read error, since a much larger clone is one base off. V gene TRBV19 combines with J gene TRBJ2-1, with unresolved D. This CDR3 is built from 11 residues. V lost 7 bases and J lost 15, with 16 bases in between. Germline CDR1 is LNHDA and CDR2 is SQIVND (reference sequence). The CDR3 spells CASTLGTSTFF. CDR3 in DNA: TGTGCCAGTACCCTGGGCACCTCCACGTTCTTC. The full variable domain, with the rest looked up from reference TRBV19 and TRBJ2-1, is DGGITQSPKYLFRKEGQNVTLSCEQNLNHDAMYWYRQDPGQGLRLIYYSQIVNDFQKGDIAEGYSVSREKKESFPLTVTSAQKNPTAFYLCASTLGTSTFFGPGTRLTVL.

Points on this clonotype: A much larger clone differs by one base, so this may be a read error. The gene calls are TRBV12-3 or TRBV12-4 and TRBJ2-5, with D uncertain. This CDR3 is built from 13 residues. CDR3 region: CASFEAEQEAQYF. For the CDR3, the DNA is TGTGCCAGCTTTGAGGCAGAGCAAGAGGCCCAGTACTTC.

This clonotype was observed a few times. The rearrangement links TRBV6-5 to TRBJ1-1; D is perhaps TRBD1 (5 bases). The CDR3 has 14 residues. V lost 0 bases and J 4 bases, leaving 9 bases between the germline ends. Per germline, CDR1 MNHEY and CDR2 SVGAGI. Here the CDR3 DNA reads TGTGCCAGCAGTTACTCGGGGGGGGTCACTGAAGCTTTCTTT. Amino acids: CASSYSGGVTEAFF.

This clonotype has at least ten counts. V gene TRBV6-2 or TRBV6-3 combines with J gene TRBJ2-1; no firm D call. The CDR3 extends over 19 amino acids. V was shortened by 1 base and J by 0 bases, with 19 bases between the two germline ends. Germline CDR1 reads MNHEY; CDR2 reads SVGEGT. CDR3 sequence: CASSYWAGLQVLSYNEQFF. The CDR3 nucleotides are TGTGCCAGCAGTTACTGGGCTGGTCTTCAGGTCCTCTCCTACAATGAGCAGTTCTTC.

At least ten counts were recorded for this clonotype. The chain links TRBV4-1 to TRBJ2-7, with TRBD2 as a possible D gene (7 bases). The germline V and J ends were trimmed by 2 bases and 6 bases, with 17 bases remaining between them. The CDR3 runs to 15 residues. Germline CDR1 and CDR2: MGHRA and YSYEKL. The CDR3 loop reads CASSQRQAPGGEQYF. Here the CDR3 DNA reads TGCGCCAGCAGCCAAAGACAGGCGCCGGGGGGCGAGCAGTACTTC.

This chain uses TRBV5-1 with TRBJ2-7; D gene ambiguous. Germline V gene data show CDR1 as SGHRS and CDR2 as YFSETQ. The CDR3 consists of 15 residues. The V and J ends lost 4 bases and 3 bases respectively, with 17 bases between them. The CDR3 reads CASSQPHESRYEQYF. The CDR3 coding sequence is TGCGCCAGCAGCCAACCGCACGAGAGCCGCTACGAGCAGTACTTC.

This clonotype occurred a few times. The chain combines TRBV20-1 with TRBJ2-2; 14 bases match TRBD2. The germline V gene has CDR1 DFQATT and CDR2 SNEGSKA (reference sequence). The CDR3 is made up of 16 amino acids. J was trimmed by 5 bases and V by 3 bases; bases with no gene match: 5. As DNA, the CDR3 is TGCAGTGCTAGGACTAGCGGGAGGGAGTGGACCGGGGAGCTGTTTTTT. It translates to CSARTSGREWTGELFF.

This clonotype has a single count. At one boundary the junction diverges from the germline segment, which might be a read error. The rearrangement links TRBV4-1 to TRBJ1-6, with 8 positions matching TRBD1. From germline, CDR1 is MGHRA and CDR2 YSYEKL. The CDR3 is 18 amino acids. The CDR3 loop is CASSQMGQASSYNPPLHF. The DNA for the CDR3 is TGCGCCAGCAGCCAGATGGGACAGGCCAGCTCCTATAATCCACCCCTCCACTTT.

As for this clonotype: A read error is likely, as this CDR3 ends without the conserved phenylalanine or tryptophan. The chain links TRBV19 to TRBJ2-1; TRBD1 aligns across 7 bases. The CDR3 loop spans 16 amino acids. Looked up from germline, CDR1 is LNHDA and CDR2 is SQIVND (reference sequence). The ends lost 2 bases at V and 0 bases at J; junction bases unmatched: 4. CDR3 sequence (DNA): TGTGCCAGTAGTATACTGGGACAGAGCTCCTACAATGAGCAGTTCTCC. Translation gives CASSILGQSSYNEQFS.

This chain links TRBV25-1 with TRBJ2-7; no clear D. Gene TRBJ2-1 matches the end of the DNA better, so the J call may be wrong. The CDR3 totals 14 residues. The germline V gene has CDR1 MGHDK and CDR2 SYGVNS. This chain's CDR3 is CASSDAGRSYEQFF. The DNA of the CDR3 is TGTGCCAGCAGTGATGCCGGACGATCCTACGAGCAGTTCTTC.

This clonotype was seen a handful of times. The chain is built from TRBV11-3 and TRBJ2-1; 7 bases align to TRBD2. V shed 2 bases and J 8 bases; nucleotides not matched to a gene: 9. Germline V CDR1 and CDR2: SGHNT, YENEEA. The CDR3 is 15 residues long. CDR3 bases: TGTGCCAGCAGCTTATCGGTGGCGGGAGTCGATGAGCAGTTCTTC. It yields the protein CASSLSVAGVDEQFF.

This clonotype showed up just a few times. The chain carries TRBV30 and TRBJ1-4, with TRBD1 identical over 8 bases. The CDR3 runs to 15 residues. V dropped 2 bases and J dropped 2; count of bases not matched to a gene: 4. Per germline, CDR1 GTSNPN and CDR2 SVGIG (reference sequence). CDR3 sequence (DNA): TGTGCCTGGAGTTGGACAGGGTCTACTAATGAAAAACTGTTTTTT. It yields the protein CAWSWTGSTNEKLFF. Full variable domain (rest looked up from reference TRBV30 and TRBJ1-4): SQTIHQWPATLVQPVGSPLSLECTVEGTSNPNLYWYRQAAGRGLQLLFYSVGIGQISSEVPQNLSASRPQDRQFILSSKKLLLSDSGFYLCAWSWTGSTNEKLFFGSGTQLSVL.

The sample holds a few counts of this clonotype. J is TRBJ1-1 and V is TRBV4-3, with no clear D. CDR1 is LGHNA, CDR2 YSLEER, per germline. V was shortened by 0 bases and J by 1 base, with 9 bases between the two germline ends. The CDR3 runs to 15 residues. The CDR3, as DNA: TGCGCCAGCAGCCAAGATTCCGTGGGGAACACTGAAGCTTTCTTT. It is translated as CASSQDSVGNTEAFF.

This clonotype was observed a few times. The chain has TRBV9 and TRBJ1-3; D is ambiguous. CDR3 length: 17 amino acids. The germline CDR1 and CDR2 sequences are SGDLS and YYNGEE. Trimming pared 0 bases from V and 0 bases from J, leaving 13 bases between. The CDR3 DNA reads TGTGCCAGCAGCGTAGGCACAGAGAGACTCTCTGGAAACACCATATATTTT. It codes for CASSVGTERLSGNTIYF. The variable domain in full, completed from reference TRBV9 and TRBJ1-3, reads DSGVTQTPKHLITATGQRVTLRCSPRSGDLSVYWYQQSLDQGLQFLIQYYNGEERAKGNILERFSAQQFPDLHSELNLSSLELGDSALYFCASSVGTERLSGNTIYFGEGSWLTVV.

V usage is TRBV19 and J usage is TRBJ2-5; TRBD1 matches 7 bases. V trimming: 4 bases; J trimming: 5 bases; junction bases outside the gene matches: 4. Looked up from germline, CDR1 is LNHDA and CDR2 is SQIVND (reference sequence). This CDR3 has 13 amino acids. DNA for the CDR3: TGTGCCAGTAGTAAACAGGGGTGGGAGACCCAGTACTTC. Residues: CASSKQGWETQYF.

There are many counts of this clonotype. The chain recombines TRBV20-1 with TRBJ1-2; D is unclear. CDR1 is DFQATT and CDR2 is SNEGSKA in the germline V gene (reference sequence). The CDR3 length is 10 residues. Trimming stripped 3 bases from V and 3 bases from J, with 2 bases between. CDR3 region: CSARDYGYTF. The CDR3 region has the DNA TGCAGTGCTAGGGACTATGGCTACACCTTC.

This clonotype has at least ten counts. The J gene is TRBJ2-3, the V gene TRBV6-6; D gene unclear. The germline V gene has CDR1 MNHNY and CDR2 SVGAGI (reference sequence). The length of the CDR3 is 13 residues. The V and J ends lost 4 bases and 6 bases respectively, with 11 bases between them. CDR3 protein: CASSLGPRDTQYF. DNA of the CDR3: TGTGCCAGCAGTTTAGGGCCCCGGGATACGCAGTATTTT.

This clonotype has a count of ten or more. The chain is built from TRBV4-3 and TRBJ1-2; no definite D call. The CDR3 sequence is 14 residues long. With 0 bases removed from V and 4 bases from J, the gap between germline ends came to 9 bases. The germline V gene has CDR1 LGHNA and CDR2 YSLEER. CDR3 in DNA: TGCGCCAGCAGCCAAGATAGTCACGTCTATGGCTACACCTTC. The encoded protein is CASSQDSHVYGYTF.

This clonotype was seen repeatedly, ten times or more. V gene TRBV9 combines with J gene TRBJ1-6, with 8 bases lining up with TRBD1. The CDR3 totals 16 residues. CDR1 and CDR2 (germline): SGDLS, YYNGEE. The ends lost 7 bases at V and 0 bases at J; junction bases unmatched: 6. CDR3 in DNA: TGTGCCAGCGATTTGACAGGGGACTCCTATAATTCACCCCTCCACTTT. Protein sequence: CASDLTGDSYNSPLHF.

This clonotype appeared many times. The chain joins TRBV5-4 to TRBJ2-3; TRBD2 agrees at 8 bases. Germline CDR1 and CDR2: SGHNT and YYREEE (reference sequence). With 4 bases clipped from V and 2 bases from J, the junction kept 21 bases outside the gene matches. The CDR3 length is 20 residues. CDR3 protein: CASSPFEGNWRGAHTDTQYF. The CDR3 coding sequence is TGTGCCAGCAGCCCATTTGAAGGCAATTGGCGGGGGGCCCACACAGATACGCAGTATTTT.